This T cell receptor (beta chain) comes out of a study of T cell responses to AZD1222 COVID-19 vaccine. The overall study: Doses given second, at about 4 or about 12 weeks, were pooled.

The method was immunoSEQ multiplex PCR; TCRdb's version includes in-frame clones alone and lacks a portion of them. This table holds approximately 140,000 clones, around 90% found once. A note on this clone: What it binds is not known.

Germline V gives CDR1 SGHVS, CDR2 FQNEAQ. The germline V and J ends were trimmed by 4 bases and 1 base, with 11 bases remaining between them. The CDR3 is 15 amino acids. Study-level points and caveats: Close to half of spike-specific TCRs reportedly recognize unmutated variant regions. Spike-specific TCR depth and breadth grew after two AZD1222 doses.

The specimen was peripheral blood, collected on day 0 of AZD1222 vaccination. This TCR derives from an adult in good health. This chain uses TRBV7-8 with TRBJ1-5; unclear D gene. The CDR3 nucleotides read TGTGCCAGCAGCTCGACATTTCGAAGCAATCAGCCCCAGCATTTT. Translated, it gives CASSSTFRSNQPQHF.